What follows are 24 T cell receptor beta chains derived from one specimen sequenced in a study of blood T cell repertoires in COVID-19. Assay used: immunoSEQ multiplex PCR; TCRdb lists only in-frame clones, some missing. The table shows 200,000 to 300,000 clones, with 83% occurring only once. The specimen sequenced was peripheral blood. Receptors were obtained from a human donor in a cohort sampled during active COVID-19.

The rearrangement uses TRBV7-9 and TRBJ1-1, with 9 bases fitting TRBD1. The CDR3 is 15 amino acids. The V and J ends lost 5 bases and 4 bases, in that order; junction bases with no gene match: 8. Per germline, CDR1 SEHNR and CDR2 FQNEAQ (reference sequence). In DNA form, the CDR3 reads TGTGCCAGCAGCGCCGGACAGGGGTGGGTCACTGAAGCTTTCTTT. Translation: CASSAGQGWVTEAFF. The full variable domain, with the rest looked up from reference TRBV7-9 and TRBJ1-1, is DTGVSQNPRHKITKRGQNVTFRCDPISEHNRLYWYRQTLGQGPEFLTYFQNEAQLEKSRLLSDRFSAERPKGSFSTLEIQRTEQGDSAMYLCASSAGQGWVTEAFFGQGTRLTVV.

CDR3 bases: TGTGCCATCAGTGTGGGGGACAGTTATAGCAATCAGCCCCAGCATTTT. This sequence encodes CAISVGDSYSNQPQHF. The chain links TRBV10-3 to TRBJ1-5; TRBD1 matches 7 bases. The CDR3 extends over 16 amino acids. V was clipped by 4 bases and J by 0 bases; unmatched bases: 6. Per germline, CDR1 ENHRY and CDR2 SYGVKD.

This rearrangement joins TRBV19 to TRBJ2-3, with 8 positions matching TRBD2. After removal of 4 bases from V and 5 bases from J, the junction contained 8 bases not matched to a gene. CDR1 LNHDA and CDR2 SQIVND come from the germline V gene (reference sequence). The CDR3 has 15 residues. The CDR3 sequence: CASSNGGGRGDTQYF. The CDR3 region has the DNA TGTGCCAGTAGTAACGGCGGGGGGCGTGGAGATACGCAGTATTTT.

The chain employs TRBV5-1 and TRBJ2-5; D might be TRBD2 (7 bases). This CDR3 spans 16 amino acids. CDR1 SGHRS and CDR2 YFSETQ come from the germline V gene. V lost 0 bases to trimming and J lost 2 bases, with 14 bases between them. The chain's CDR3 is CASSLVGGAQQETQYF. Here the CDR3 DNA reads TGCGCCAGCAGCTTGGTTGGGGGGGCCCAACAAGAGACCCAGTACTTC.

The chain is built from TRBV9 and TRBJ1-2; D is unresolved. V was pared by 0 bases and J by 0 bases, with 9 bases between. This CDR3 region has 15 residues. Germline CDR1 and CDR2: SGDLS and YYNGEE. DNA of the CDR3: TGTGCCAGCAGCGTAGCTTGGGCTACTAACTATGGCTACACCTTC. It translates to CASSVAWATNYGYTF.

The rearrangement links TRBV9 to TRBJ2-2; D may be TRBD2 (6 bases). Germline V gives CDR1 SGDLS, CDR2 YYNGEE. The CDR3 runs 15 residues. Trimming took 2 bases from V and 2 from J, leaving 10 bases between them. CDR3 coding DNA: TGTGCCAGCAGCGTTGGTAGCGGTAACACCGGGGAGCTGTTTTTT. This codes for CASSVGSGNTGELFF.

V usage is TRBV3-1 (or the pseudogene TRBV3-2) and J usage is TRBJ1-6; 7 bases align to TRBD1. The V gene's germline CDR1 is LGHDT and CDR2 YNNKEL (reference sequence). This CDR3 spans 16 amino acids. The trim removed 8 bases at V and 5 bases at J, leaving 12 bases unmatched. The CDR3 nucleotides read TGTGCCAGCCCCCGACAGGGACGTAGGGATAATTCACCCCTCCACTTT. Its protein is CASPRQGRRDNSPLHF.

V gene TRBV6-5 combines with J gene TRBJ1-4; D unclear. Germline values: CDR1 MNHEY, CDR2 SVGAGI. Trimming left V 2 bases short and J 2 bases short, with 9 bases between. CDR3 size: 15 residues. This chain's CDR3 is CASSYTVWTNEKLFF. CDR3 in DNA: TGTGCCAGCAGTTACACGGTTTGGACTAATGAAAAACTGTTTTTT.

The rearrangement uses TRBV10-3 and TRBJ2-3; 9 bases align to TRBD1. Germline V gene data show CDR1 as ENHRY and CDR2 as SYGVKD. The CDR3 is 15 amino acids. Unmatched junction bases numbered 5, after V lost 6 bases and J lost 1 base. The CDR3: CAIRLGQGGTDTQYF. The CDR3 DNA reads TGTGCCATCAGGCTGGGACAGGGCGGCACAGATACGCAGTATTTT.

This clone was observed a handful of times. The rearrangement links TRBV28 to TRBJ2-6, with 9 bases identical to TRBD1. Germline CDR1 is MDHEN and CDR2 is SYDVKM. The CDR3 has 18 amino acids. The J segment lost 0 bases and the V segment lost 4 bases, leaving 7 bases of the junction unmatched. The CDR3 DNA reads as TGTGCCAGCAGTTCCCTACGGACAGGGGACTCTGGGGCCAACGTCCTGACTTTC. Residues: CASSSLRTGDSGANVLTF.

The chain joins TRBV14 to TRBJ2-5; unclear D gene. The germline V and J ends were trimmed by 0 bases and 1 base, with 9 bases remaining between them. This CDR3 is 15 amino acids long. Per germline, CDR1 SGHDN and CDR2 FVKESK. CDR3: CASSQDSQTQETQYF. CDR3 in DNA: TGTGCCAGCAGCCAAGATAGCCAGACCCAAGAGACCCAGTACTTC.

This sequence joins TRBV5-4 and TRBJ2-3, with TRBD2 matching over 8 bases. The CDR3 has 16 amino acids. The junction had 6 bases not matched to a gene; V was cut back by 1 base and J by 2 bases. Germline lookup yields CDR1 SGHNT and CDR2 YYREEE (reference sequence). This chain's CDR3 is CASSLNAGGSTDTQYF. The CDR3 DNA reads TGTGCCAGCAGCTTGAACGCGGGAGGCTCCACAGATACGCAGTATTTT.

This clone was counted between two and nine times. This sequence joins TRBV19 and TRBJ1-1; weak D call: TRBD1 (6 bases). Looked up from germline, CDR1 is LNHDA and CDR2 is SQIVND (reference sequence). Trimming left V 5 bases short and J 8 bases short, with 15 bases between. The length of the CDR3 is 13 residues. CDR3 bases: TGTGCCAGTAGTCCCGCCGGGGGGGCCGAAGCTTTCTTT. The encoded protein is CASSPAGGAEAFF.

This clone occurred once. The V and J genes are TRBV5-4 and TRBJ2-5; 13 bases map to TRBD2. Unmatched junction bases numbered 2, after V lost 2 bases and J lost 4 bases. CDR1 and CDR2 (germline): SGHNT, YYREEE (reference sequence). This CDR3 has 15 residues. The CDR3 sequence: CASSLTSGGAETQYF. The CDR3 bases are TGTGCCAGCAGCTTAACTAGCGGGGGGGCAGAGACCCAGTACTTC.

This chain joins TRBV5-1 and TRBJ1-4, with D tentatively TRBD1 (5 bases). Per the germline V gene, CDR1 is SGHRS and CDR2 is YFSETQ. V was shortened by 3 bases and J by 7 bases, with 10 bases between the two germline ends. This CDR3 has 13 residues. CDR3 DNA sequence: TGCGCCAGCAGCTCGTTTGACAGTGAAAAACTGTTTTTT. It is translated as CASSSFDSEKLFF.

The chain has TRBV5-4 and TRBJ1-2; D ambiguous. Germline CDR1 is SGHNT and CDR2 is YYREEE (reference sequence). V dropped 3 bases and J dropped 0 bases, with 12 bases sitting between them. The CDR3 covers 15 residues. In DNA form, the CDR3 reads TGTGCCAGCAGCTCGGTGACATTAGCTAACTATGGCTACACCTTC. Encoded protein: CASSSVTLANYGYTF. The variable domain in full, with the rest retrieved from reference TRBV5-4 and TRBJ1-2, is ETGVTQSPTHLIKTRGQQVTLRCSSQSGHNTVSWYQQALGQGPQFIFQYYREEENGRGNFPPRFSGLQFPNYSSELNVNALELDDSALYLCASSSVTLANYGYTFGSGTRLTVV.

This clone was observed once. V and J are TRBV27 and TRBJ2-3, with D hard to call. Trimming left V 8 bases short and J 0 bases short, with 15 bases between. CDR1 MNHEY and CDR2 SMNVEV come from the germline V gene (reference sequence). The CDR3 has 15 amino acids. CDR3 region: CASSPDKISTDTQYF. CDR3 in DNA: TGTGCCAGCTCCCCTGACAAGATAAGCACAGATACGCAGTATTTT.

V is TRBV12-3 or TRBV12-4 and J is TRBJ1-1; D possibly corresponds to TRBD1 (5 bases). This CDR3 spans 11 amino acids. Deletions cut 5 bases from V and 11 bases from J, with 12 bases between. CDR3 nucleotide sequence: TGTGCCAGCAGTACCCGGGGACTGGCTTTCTTT. It encodes CASSTRGLAFF.

The rearrangement uses TRBV2 and TRBJ2-7; 10 positions agree with TRBD1. Germline-derived CDR1 and CDR2 are SNHLY and FYNNEI. Losses at the gene ends were 8 bases for V and 4 bases for J; bases not matched to a gene: 2. The CDR3 has 12 residues. CDR3: CASWDRGYEQYF. The CDR3 nucleotides are TGTGCCAGCTGGGACAGGGGTTACGAGCAGTACTTC.

In its sample, this clone was seen a few times. CDR3 DNA sequence: TGTGCCAGCAGGACGCCGGGACTAGCGGGTGGTTGGATGTTCTTC. This encodes CASRTPGLAGGWMFF. The chain employs TRBV6-5 and TRBJ2-1; 12 positions match TRBD2. After removal of 6 bases from V and 15 bases from J, the junction contained 15 bases not matched to a gene. This CDR3 is built from 15 residues. The germline V gene encodes CDR1 MNHEY and CDR2 SVGAGI.

The chain employs TRBV28 and TRBJ2-2; 10 nucleotides align to TRBD2. Germline values: CDR1 MDHEN, CDR2 SYDVKM. This CDR3 comprises 16 residues. With 2 bases clipped from V and 5 bases from J, the junction kept 5 bases outside the gene matches. DNA for the CDR3: TGTGCCAGCAGTTTACCAGCGGGAGGGCGGACCGGGGAGCTGTTTTTT. As protein: CASSLPAGGRTGELFF.

This clone is a singleton in its sample. This chain uses TRBV9 with TRBJ1-1; TRBD1 matches at 7 bases. Per germline, CDR1 SGDLS and CDR2 YYNGEE. The CDR3 is made up of 14 amino acids. V was clipped by 6 bases and J by 1 base; unmatched bases: 6. This chain's CDR3 is CASTADRANTEAFF. The CDR3 region has the DNA TGTGCCAGCACCGCCGACAGGGCGAACACTGAAGCTTTCTTT. Full variable domain (missing parts from reference TRBV9 and TRBJ1-1): DSGVTQTPKHLITATGQRVTLRCSPRSGDLSVYWYQQSLDQGLQFLIQYYNGEERAKGNILERFSAQQFPDLHSELNLSSLELGDSALYFCASTADRANTEAFFGQGTRLTVV.

This sequence joins TRBV9 and TRBJ2-3, with TRBD1 identical over 7 bases. The CDR3 consists of 16 residues. The trim removed 3 bases at V and 0 bases at J, leaving 7 bases unmatched. Per germline, CDR1 SGDLS and CDR2 YYNGEE. The CDR3 sequence is CASSAGTAPSTDTQYF. In DNA form, the CDR3 reads TGTGCCAGCAGCGCGGGGACAGCCCCTAGCACAGATACGCAGTATTTT.

The chain uses TRBV7-6 and TRBJ1-3; 10 positions match TRBD1. The length of the CDR3 is 15 residues. Trimming took 5 bases from V and 3 from J; bases not matched to a gene: 4. Germline V CDR1 and CDR2: SGHVS, FNYEAQ. Here the CDR3 DNA reads TGTGCCAGCAGCCGGGACAGGGGAAGTGGAAACACCATATATTTT. Translated: CASSRDRGSGNTIYF.